These 14 T cell receptor beta chains were sequenced from one sample in a study of T cells after yellow fever vaccination. From the 5' RACE reads, TCRdb called clonotypes with MiXCR, one entry per CDR3 protein. The sample records approximately 70,000 distinct CDR3 sequences, just over 6.5% being singletons. Sequences were derived from CD8+ T cells sorted from PBMCs, sampled about 41 days after the first yellow fever vaccination. The source is a man aged 18 to 29 who received the YFV17D yellow fever vaccine.

The chain is built from TRBV6-5 and TRBJ2-1; D is uncertain. The germline V gene encodes CDR1 MNHEY and CDR2 SVGAGI. V was shortened by 0 bases and J by 0 bases, with 12 bases between the two germline ends. The CDR3 totals 17 residues. The DNA of the CDR3 is TGTGCCAGCAGTTACTCCGAAGACACGAGCTCCTACAATGAGCAGTTCTTC. Translated, it gives CASSYSEDTSSYNEQFF.

This clonotype was seen only a few times. The chain links TRBV6-5 to TRBJ1-2; D perhaps matches TRBD1 (6 bases). The CDR3 spans 16 residues. In germline, CDR1 is MNHEY, CDR2 SVGAGI. Trimming pared 0 bases from V and 7 bases from J, leaving 18 bases between. The CDR3 protein is CASSYSLGQGKGGYTF. The DNA of the CDR3 is TGTGCCAGCAGTTACTCGCTCGGCCAGGGGAAGGGTGGCTACACCTTC.

This clonotype came up a few times. This sequence joins TRBV4-1 and TRBJ2-7; 8 bases are a match to TRBD1. CDR3 length equals 15 residues. The V gene's germline CDR1 is MGHRA and CDR2 YSYEKL. Losses at the gene ends were 0 bases for V and 3 bases for J; bases not matched to a gene: 4. This CDR3 is CASSQDGTGYYEQYF. The CDR3 bases are TGCGCCAGCAGCCAAGATGGGACAGGCTACTACGAGCAGTACTTC.

This clonotype was seen ten or more times. V and J are TRBV12-3 or TRBV12-4 and TRBJ2-5; TRBD1 matches 8 bases. Trimming at V came to 8 bases and at J to 2 bases, leaving 7 bases not matched to a gene. The CDR3 runs to 14 residues. The CDR3 DNA reads TGTGCCAGCGGTCTCAGGGGGCATCAAGAGACCCAGTACTTC. Its translation is CASGLRGHQETQYF.

This clonotype was counted at least ten times. The V call is TRBV3-1, the J call TRBJ2-1; a weak D match, TRBD2 (5 bases). Between the trimmed V and J ends, which lost 1 base and 10 bases, there was a span of 11 bases. This CDR3 has 13 residues. Germline V gives CDR1 LGHDT, CDR2 YNNKEL (reference sequence). CDR3 protein: CASSQGLASEQFF. Here the CDR3 DNA reads TGTGCCAGCAGCCAAGGTCTAGCAAGCGAGCAGTTCTTC.

The chain couples TRBV28 to TRBJ2-5; 11 bases are shared with TRBD2. CDR3 length: 17 amino acids. CDR1 and CDR2 (germline): MDHEN, SYDVKM. V trimming: 2 bases; J trimming: 3 bases; junction bases outside the gene matches: 8. The CDR3 sequence: CASSLLAGGILEETQYF. The CDR3 DNA reads TGTGCCAGCAGTTTACTAGCGGGGGGAATTTTGGAAGAGACCCAGTACTTC.

This clonotype was seen many times. V is TRBV4-3 and J is TRBJ2-3, with 10 bases matching TRBD2. This CDR3 is built from 17 residues. Germline trimming cut 0 bases from V and 5 bases from J; bases unmatched to any gene: 8. Germline V gives CDR1 LGHNA, CDR2 YSLEER. For the CDR3, the DNA is TGCGCCAGCAGCCAAGATTTGGTAGCGGGGGGCGGAGATACGCAGTATTTT. It encodes CASSQDLVAGGGDTQYF.

The J gene is TRBJ1-1, the V gene TRBV12-3 or TRBV12-4; D is uncertain. CDR3 size: 15 residues. The germline V and J ends were trimmed by 3 bases and 4 bases, with 15 bases remaining between them. Written as DNA, the CDR3 is TGTGCCAGCAGTTTTGGGGTGGTGGTGGGCACTGAAGCTTTCTTT. Translation: CASSFGVVVGTEAFF.

This clonotype was found many times. The rearrangement joins TRBV5-1 to TRBJ2-2; the match to TRBD2 covers 7 bases. The J segment lost 4 bases and the V segment lost 5 bases, leaving 23 bases of the junction unmatched. This CDR3 has 20 amino acids. Germline values: CDR1 SGHRS, CDR2 YFSETQ. CDR3 DNA: TGCGCCAGCAGGGTTTACCTAGCGGATCGTCACTTAAGGATCACCGGGGAGCTGTTTTTT. Translation gives CASRVYLADRHLRITGELFF.

This clonotype has at least ten counts. The rearrangement uses TRBV9 and TRBJ2-5, with TRBD2 as a possible D gene (6 bases). Trimming removed 4 bases from V and 5 bases from J, with 18 bases in between. The CDR3 has 15 amino acids. Germline V gene sequence: CDR1 SGDLS, CDR2 YYNGEE. DNA for the CDR3: TGTGCCAGCAGCTCACCCGCGGAGGGTGGCGAGACCCAGTACTTC. Translating gives CASSSPAEGGETQYF.

This clonotype was recorded at least ten times. The chain is built from TRBV7-9 and TRBJ2-1, with 8 bases identical to TRBD2. CDR3 length: 15 residues. Germline V gene sequence: CDR1 SEHNR, CDR2 FQNEAQ (reference sequence). With 4 bases clipped from V and 5 bases from J, the junction kept 7 bases outside the gene matches. CDR3 protein: CASSSPREGHNEQFF. In DNA form, the CDR3 reads TGTGCCAGCAGCTCCCCCCGGGAGGGGCACAATGAGCAGTTCTTC.

This clonotype came up a few times. V is TRBV5-1 and J is TRBJ2-1; 12 bases are shared with TRBD2. The germline V gene has CDR1 SGHRS and CDR2 YFSETQ. The CDR3 contains 15 residues. The trim removed 0 bases at V and 5 bases at J, leaving 0 bases unmatched. The CDR3 sequence: CASSLGLAGDNEQFF. The CDR3 region has the DNA TGCGCCAGCAGCTTGGGACTAGCGGGGGACAATGAGCAGTTCTTC.

There are many counts of this clonotype. The chain is built from TRBV4-1 and TRBJ2-3, with unresolved D. Per the germline V gene, CDR1 is MGHRA and CDR2 is YSYEKL. The V gene lost 3 bases and the J gene lost 4 bases, with 11 bases spanning the gap. The CDR3 contains 14 residues. CDR3: CASSHDAVPDTQYF. The DNA for the CDR3 is TGCGCCAGCAGCCATGATGCGGTACCAGATACGCAGTATTTT.

V usage is TRBV3-1 and J usage is TRBJ2-1, with 13 bases aligning to TRBD2. Germline-derived CDR1 and CDR2 are LGHDT and YNNKEL (reference sequence). With V trimmed by 3 bases and J by 9 bases, 17 bases remained unmatched. The CDR3 is 19 residues long. The CDR3 reads CASSHRRATSGGARGEQFF. The CDR3 nucleotides read TGTGCCAGCAGCCACCGCCGCGCAACTAGCGGGGGGGCCCGGGGTGAGCAGTTCTTC.